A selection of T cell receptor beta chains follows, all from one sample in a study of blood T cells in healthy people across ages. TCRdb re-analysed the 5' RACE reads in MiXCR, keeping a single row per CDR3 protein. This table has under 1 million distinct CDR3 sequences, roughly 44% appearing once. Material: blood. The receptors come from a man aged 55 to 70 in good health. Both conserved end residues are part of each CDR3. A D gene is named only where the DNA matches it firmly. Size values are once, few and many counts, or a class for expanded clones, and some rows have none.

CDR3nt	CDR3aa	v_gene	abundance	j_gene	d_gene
TGTGCCAGCAGTGGGCTAGCGGAAGAGACCCAGTACTTC	CASSGLAEETQYF	TRBV25-1	-	TRBJ2-5	TRBD2
TGCAGTGCGCCGGGGACTAGTTCTTCGCAGACCCAGTACTTC	CSAPGTSSSQTQYF	TRBV20-1	few	TRBJ2-5	TRBD2
TGTGCCAGCAGCCCGGGCACCGGGGAGCTGTTTTTT	CASSPGTGELFF	TRBV7-2	many	TRBJ2-2	-
TGTGCCAGCAGTTGGTCGGCCGGGGGCACTGAAGCTTTCTTT	CASSWSAGGTEAFF	TRBV3-1	-	TRBJ1-1	-
TGTGCCAGCAGTAACAACCGAGAGGGGTCCCAGTTCTTC	CASSNNREGSQFF	TRBV6-5	-	TRBJ2-1	-
TGCGCCAGCAGCCAAGACCAGGCGTATACGCAGTATTTT	CASSQDQAYTQYF	TRBV4-3	few	TRBJ2-3	-
TGCAGCGTTGAAAGCTATCCTAGCGAGCAGTACTTC	CSVESYPSEQYF	TRBV29-1	many	TRBJ2-7	-
TGCAGTGCTAGAGATCTCGGGACAGGGCCAGGAGGCTACACCTTC	CSARDLGTGPGGYTF	TRBV20-1	-	TRBJ1-2	TRBD1
TGCAGTGCCGAATCGGAGGGGAGGAACACTGAAGCTTTCTTT	CSAESEGRNTEAFF	TRBV20-1	few	TRBJ1-1	-
TGTGCCAGCAGCGTAGGACTAGCGGGGACGACCTACGAGCAGTACTTC	CASSVGLAGTTYEQYF	TRBV9	-	TRBJ2-7	TRBD2